Listed here are 24 T cell receptor beta chains from one sample, sequenced in a study of CD8 T cells in ankylosing spondylitis. Using its own MiXCR run on the 5' RACE reads, TCRdb lists one record per CDR3 protein. The table records some 250,000 distinct CDR3 sequences, roughly a quarter of them present only once. The specimen sequenced was blood, either unsorted or a sorted T cell fraction (not recorded which). These receptors came from a male donor with ankylosing spondylitis or in good health (not recorded which).

The genes are TRBV20-1 and TRBJ1-1, with D possibly matching TRBD1 (5 bases). This CDR3 comprises 12 residues. Germline loops: CDR1 DFQATT, CDR2 SNEGSKA (reference sequence). DNA of the CDR3: TGCAAGTCGGGGGGAGGGAACACTGAAGCTTTCTTT. It is translated as CKSGGGNTEAFF.

The chain has TRBV12-3 or TRBV12-4 and TRBJ1-4; 7 bases match TRBD1. This CDR3 comprises 13 residues. J gave up 8 bases and V 6 bases, and 6 bases lay outside the gene matches. CDR3 protein: CASRFGTDEKLFF. The CDR3 nucleotides read TGTGCCAGCAGGTTCGGGACAGACGAAAAACTGTTTTTT.

This clonotype was detected a few times. The rearrangement links TRBV12-3 or TRBV12-4 to TRBJ2-3, with D perhaps matching TRBD1 or TRBD2 (5 bases each). This CDR3 has 14 residues. V lost 4 bases to trimming and J lost 3 bases, with 11 bases between them. The CDR3 nucleotides are TGTGCCAGCAGTTCCCCCTGGGGGACAGATACGCAGTATTTT. The encoded protein is CASSSPWGTDTQYF.

This sequence joins TRBV10-2 and TRBJ1-3, with TRBD1 identical over 7 bases. V lost 3 bases, J lost 4 bases, and 3 bases stayed unmatched. Germline loops: CDR1 WSHSY, CDR2 SAAADI. The CDR3 runs 14 residues. The chain's CDR3 is CASSEPGGGNTIYF. The CDR3 DNA is TGCGCCAGCAGTGAACCAGGGGGAGGAAACACCATATATTTT.

This clonotype appeared a few times. The V and J genes are TRBV13 and TRBJ2-3, with 13 nucleotides matching TRBD2. CDR3 size: 17 residues. Per the germline V gene, CDR1 is PRHDT and CDR2 is FYEKMQ (reference sequence). After removal of 1 base from V and 5 bases from J, the junction contained 6 bases not matched to a gene. CDR3 DNA sequence: TGTGCCAGCAGCTTAGTCCTAGGACTAGCGGGAGAAGATACGCAGTATTTT. This translates into CASSLVLGLAGEDTQYF.

J is TRBJ1-1 and V is TRBV12-3 or TRBV12-4, with D maybe TRBD1 (5 bases). This CDR3 spans 16 amino acids. V shed 1 base and J shed 6 bases, with 18 bases lying between them. CDR3 DNA sequence: TGTGCCAGCAGTTTAGGGTTCCGGGGACGTAAAGCTGAAGCTTTCTTT. Amino acid sequence: CASSLGFRGRKAEAFF.

This chain's CDR3 is CASRLTSGGYEQYF. The CDR3, as DNA: TGTGCCAGCAGACTGACTAGCGGGGGGTACGAGCAGTACTTC. The chain links TRBV12-3 or TRBV12-4 to TRBJ2-7, with 13 bases identical to TRBD2. The trim removed 6 bases at V and 4 bases at J, leaving 3 bases unmatched. The CDR3 contains 14 residues.

The V call is TRBV28, the J call TRBJ2-7, with 9 nucleotides matching TRBD1. After removal of 7 bases from V and 6 bases from J, the junction contained 16 bases not matched to a gene. The CDR3 sequence is 16 residues long. Germline V gene data show CDR1 as MDHEN and CDR2 as SYDVKM. The CDR3 sequence is CASTRPGTGSVGEQYF. In DNA form, the CDR3 reads TGTGCCAGCACCCGCCCGGGGACAGGGTCAGTGGGCGAGCAGTACTTC.

This clonotype was seen at least ten times. This chain joins TRBV20-1 and TRBJ1-2, with 9 nucleotides matching TRBD1. The junction had 8 bases not matched to a gene; V was cut back by 3 bases and J by 3 bases. The CDR3 runs to 15 residues. The germline V gene encodes CDR1 DFQATT and CDR2 SNEGSKA (reference sequence). The CDR3 bases are TGCAGTGCTAGCCAACTCCGACAGGGGGACTATGGCTACACCTTC. This gives the protein CSASQLRQGDYGYTF.

Only one count was recorded for this clonotype. The chain recombines TRBV9 with TRBJ2-3, with 9 nucleotides matching TRBD2. This CDR3 has 17 residues. Trimming cost V 2 bases and J 5 bases; bases outside gene matches: 12. Germline loops: CDR1 SGDLS, CDR2 YYNGEE. Here the CDR3 reads CASSVPPRGGARDTQYF. The CDR3, as DNA: TGTGCCAGCAGCGTCCCCCCGCGCGGGGGGGCCAGAGATACGCAGTATTTT.

This clonotype showed up many times. The J gene is TRBJ1-4, the V gene TRBV12-3 or TRBV12-4; D gene ambiguous. The germline V and J ends were trimmed by 3 bases and 5 bases, with 13 bases remaining between them. The CDR3 length is 15 residues. DNA of the CDR3: TGTGCCAGCAGTTTGTCCGGACGGGGAAATGAAAAACTGTTTTTT. Its protein product is CASSLSGRGNEKLFF.

As for this clonotype: A clone one base away is much larger, so this may be a read error. The genes are TRBV5-1 and TRBJ2-6; D is perhaps TRBD1 (5 bases). Germline assignment: CDR1 SGHRS and CDR2 YFSETQ. This CDR3 contains 15 residues. As DNA, the CDR3 is TGCGCCAGCAGCTTAGGCAGGGTTGGGGCCAACGTCCCGACTTTC. Translated, it gives CASSLGRVGANVPTF.

This clonotype appeared many times. The chain employs TRBV2 and TRBJ2-1, with 10 bases matching TRBD2. After removal of 7 bases from V and 6 bases from J, the junction contained 6 bases not matched to a gene. There are 14 residues in the CDR3. The V gene's germline CDR1 is SNHLY and CDR2 FYNNEI. The DNA of the CDR3 is TGTGCCAGCACAGCGAGCGGGGGGGTCAATGAGCAGTTCTTC. This codes for CASTASGGVNEQFF.

The rearrangement links TRBV6-6 to TRBJ2-3; the D gene is possibly TRBD2 (6 bases). Germline loops: CDR1 MNHNY, CDR2 SVGAGI (reference sequence). V lost 4 bases to trimming and J lost 8 bases, with 13 bases between them. CDR3 length: 13 residues. The CDR3 coding sequence is TGTGCCAGCAGTTCACTAGCTGGTGCTACGCAGTATTTT. It specifies CASSSLAGATQYF.

The V gene is TRBV19, the J gene TRBJ2-7; 12 nucleotides match TRBD1. V shed 10 bases, J shed 7 bases, and the junction held 14 bases outside the gene matches. The V gene's germline CDR1 is LNHDA and CDR2 SQIVND (reference sequence). The CDR3 consists of 15 residues. The CDR3 region has the DNA TGTGCCACCGCAAATCCGGGACAGGGGGCGAGGGAGCAGTACTTC. Translation: CATANPGQGAREQYF.

CDR3 sequence reads: CASSLRSTVGGGHEQFF. The CDR3 DNA follows: TGTGCCAGCAGCTTACGTTCGACCGTGGGGGGCGGGCATGAGCAGTTCTTC. The chain combines TRBV11-2 with TRBJ2-1; D is possibly TRBD1 or TRBD2 (6 bases each). The CDR3 contains 17 residues. The V end lost 2 bases, the J end lost 8 bases, and 22 bases lay between the germline ends. Germline V gene lookup returns CDR1 SGHAT and CDR2 FQNNGV.

The table lists this clonotype with a few counts. The chain links TRBV20-1 to TRBJ1-1; D ambiguous. The CDR3 contains 12 residues. The V gene's germline CDR1 is DFQATT and CDR2 SNEGSKA (reference sequence). V was trimmed by 6 bases and J by 7 bases, leaving 15 bases between them. In nucleotides, the CDR3 is TGCAGTGCCAGGAGACGGACCGATGAAGCTTTCTTT. Translation gives CSARRRTDEAFF.

This clonotype has at least ten counts. The rearrangement joins TRBV5-1 to TRBJ2-4; 8 bases are shared with TRBD2. Germline V gene lookup returns CDR1 SGHRS and CDR2 YFSETQ. This CDR3 region has 17 residues. V lost 0 bases and J lost 8; bases outside the gene matches: 13. CDR3 DNA: TGCGCCAGCAGCTTGGTCTTGGGGTCAGCGGGGGAGGACATTCAGTACTTC. Its protein product is CASSLVLGSAGEDIQYF.

The CDR3 protein is CASSFSPRVSEQFF. The CDR3 DNA follows: TGTGCCAGCAGTTTCTCCCCGAGGGTTAGTGAGCAGTTCTTC. This chain joins TRBV12-3 or TRBV12-4 and TRBJ2-1, with TRBD2 as a possible D gene (5 bases). V was cut by 3 bases and J by 9 bases, with 15 bases left in between. The CDR3 runs 14 residues.

The V call is TRBV10-3, the J call TRBJ2-5; 9 bases are a match to TRBD1. The CDR3 has 14 residues. The J segment lost 5 bases and the V segment lost 7 bases, leaving 8 bases of the junction unmatched. Germline CDR1 is ENHRY and CDR2 is SYGVKD. CDR3 nucleotide sequence: TGTGCCATCAACCGGGACAGGGATGCGGAGACCCAGTACTTC. The encoded protein is CAINRDRDAETQYF.

The CDR3 sequence: CSVDIGGNTGELFF. CDR3 nucleotide sequence: TGCAGCGTTGACATAGGGGGGAACACCGGGGAGCTGTTTTTT. V gene TRBV29-1 combines with J gene TRBJ2-2, with a tentative D call TRBD1 (6 bases). The V end was cut by 3 bases, the J end by 1 base, with 9 bases between. The V gene's germline CDR1 is SQVTM and CDR2 ANQGSEA. The CDR3 has 14 amino acids.

This clonotype was observed a few times. This chain joins TRBV5-5 and TRBJ2-5; TRBD2 agrees at 8 bases. Trimming at V came to 5 bases and at J to 3 bases, leaving 12 bases not matched to a gene. Germline V gene lookup returns CDR1 SGHKS and CDR2 YYEKEE (reference sequence). The CDR3 totals 16 residues. The CDR3 sequence: CASRATYPGLEETQYF. The DNA of the CDR3 is TGTGCCAGCAGAGCTACCTACCCGGGACTAGAAGAGACCCAGTACTTC. The variable domain in full, completed from reference TRBV5-5 and TRBJ2-5, reads DAGVTQSPTHLIKTRGQQVTLRCSPISGHKSVSWYQQVLGQGPQFIFQYYEKEERGRGNFPDRFSARQFPNYSSELNVNALLLGDSALYLCASRATYPGLEETQYFGPGTRLLVL.

In this sample, this clonotype turned up many times. V is TRBV20-1 and J is TRBJ1-2, with 12 bases identical to TRBD1. Germline lookup yields CDR1 DFQATT and CDR2 SNEGSKA (reference sequence). The CDR3 extends over 16 amino acids. V lost 4 bases, J lost 7 bases, and 13 bases stayed unmatched. The CDR3 nucleotides are TGCAGTGCTATCAAACCGAGGGGGACAGGGGGCAGTGGCTACACCTTC. Its protein is CSAIKPRGTGGSGYTF.

This clonotype showed up just a few times. The chain carries TRBV12-3 or TRBV12-4 and TRBJ1-6; D is perhaps TRBD1 (5 bases). Trimming stripped 4 bases from V and 6 bases from J, with 7 bases between. The CDR3 loop spans 13 amino acids. CDR3 nucleotide sequence: TGTGCCAGCAGTTCAGGGTTTAATTCACCCCTCCACTTT. Translated: CASSSGFNSPLHF.